The TCR beta chain under discussion was sequenced for a study of blood T cell repertoires in COVID-19 (dated by TCRdb to 2020 to 2022). Regarding the complete study: The collaborator samples originated in the United States, Italy and Spain and spanned the acute and convalescent phases of COVID-19. The material from the prospective study consisted of cDNA or gDNA derived from T cells, B-cell-depleted T cells, or PBMCs. The dataset comprised deeply sampled blood TCRbeta repertoires from subjects exposed to, actively infected with, or recovered from COVID-19. The repertoires were released in a freely available public database intended as a resource for research on the immune response to SARS-CoV-2. The samples were drawn from two sources: the first 160 participants of the ongoing ImmuneRACE study, and 950 to 1,500 subjects contributed by 6 global collaborators. Sample metadata almost always included a de-identified subject ID, COVID-19 status, age in years and sex. Where available, HLA class I and class II types were taken from metadata supplied by the sample provider and were not determined by assay-based typing.

TCRbeta CDR3 regions were amplified from genomic DNA using the immunoSEQ Assay, a bias-controlled multiplex PCR. As for the original processing: Within the assay, amplification of reference gene primers was used to estimate how many nucleated cells each sample contained. Sequence reads were collapsed and filtered to measure the absolute abundance of every unique TCRbeta CDR3 rearrangement. For each sample, productive Simpson clonality was calculated by taking the square root of Simpson's diversity index across productive rearrangements. This immuneACCESS table, as held by TCRdb, lists in-frame sequences with V and J called but not all clones. Of the missing ones, under half trace to an unresolved V gene in checked studies; the others have no known cause. V, J and clone size are those of that table, while D and trimming were read from the DNA. Within this sample are about 320,000 clones, with 90% of them counted one time only. The ten largest clonotypes hold 2% to 3% of the sample.

In the prospective study, participants were roughly 18 to 95 years old, resided in fewer than 25 geographic areas of the United States, and were enrolled through a virtual design. In the prospective study, cohorts were assigned on the basis of participant-reported clinical history obtained from a screening survey and a study questionnaire. Recovered participants in ImmuneRACE Cohort 3 were defined by two consecutive negative NP/OP PCR tests, clearance by a healthcare professional, or resolution of symptoms. Each participant in the prospective study had whole blood, serum and a nasopharyngeal or oropharyngeal swab collected by mobile phlebotomists. Participants in the prospective study had the option to provide additional blood draws and questionnaires over a roughly two-month period. Before DNA extraction, prospective study blood samples were shipped either frozen or at room temperature. Concerning this clone: It has no known antigen specificity. No much larger clone is present one base from it, and per-base qualities are unavailable. Other nucleotide sequences in the sample specify the same CDR3.

Counted from cysteine to phenylalanine, this CDR3 has 15 amino acids. Only the CDR3 portion is preserved as DNA: 45 bases, with reading frame beginning at the first base. The germline V gene gives CDR1 as SGHTA and CDR2 as FQGNSA. V is pared back by 1 base and J by 7 bases, with 11 bases lying between the germline termini. Here is what the overall study found, with its caveats: Clinical and demographic metadata were provided uncurated, with the amount varying by source and participant.

The material sequenced was PBMCs or T cells enriched from blood (not recorded which). The chain employs TRBV7-2 and TRBJ1-6; a tentative D call is TRBD1 (6 bases match). This TCR came from a man in his sixties who had recovered from COVID-19. For the CDR3, the sequence is CASSLVGQGNSPLHF. The DNA reads TGTGCCAGCAGCTTAGTTGGGCAGGGGAATTCACCCCTCCACTTT. Extended through the reference TRBV7-2 and TRBJ1-6 proteins, this CDR3 yields the full variable domain: GAGVSQSPSNKVTEKGKDVELRCDPISGHTALYWYRQSLGQGLEFLIYFQGNSAPDKSGLPSDRFSAERTGGSVSTLTIQRTQQEDSAVYLCASSLVGQGNSPLHFGNGTRLTVT.